The next 25 T cell receptor beta chains were all read from a single sample in a study of CD8+CD57+ T cells in acquired aplastic anemia. Using genomic DNA as the template, TCR beta VDJ and CDR3 profiling was carried out. MiXCR was run by TCRdb on the reads, yielding one entry per CDR3 protein. The sample lists about 120,000 distinct CDR3 sequences, 55% to 70% occurring once. The patients chosen for sequencing had shown expansion of CD8+CD57+ cells (detected by flow cytometry). Material for sequencing was sorted CD4+, CD8+, or CD8+CD57+ T cells (not recorded which) from PBMCs. These receptors were obtained from a human donor with aplastic anemia.

This clonotype has a handful of counts. V usage is TRBV11-2 and J usage is TRBJ2-3; 10 nucleotides agree with TRBD2. Germline V lookup: CDR1 SGHAT, CDR2 FQNNGV. This CDR3 is built from 18 residues. With V trimmed by 0 bases and J by 1 base, 7 bases remained unmatched. The CDR3: CASSLDPSGSLGTDTQYF. The CDR3 DNA reads TGTGCCAGCAGCTTAGATCCTAGCGGGAGTCTTGGCACAGATACGCAGTATTTT.

This clonotype was observed at least ten times. V gene TRBV14 combines with J gene TRBJ1-1; D remains ambiguous. Trimming removed 1 base from V and 4 bases from J, with 7 bases in between. The germline CDR1 and CDR2 sequences are SGHDN and FVKESK. The CDR3 has 13 amino acids. DNA for the CDR3: TGTGCCAGCAGCCAAGTGTGGGTCACTGAAGCTTTCTTT. Translation gives CASSQVWVTEAFF.

This clonotype was recorded at least ten times. The chain carries TRBV14 and TRBJ2-7, with TRBD2 as a possible D gene (6 bases). CDR1 SGHDN and CDR2 FVKESK come from the germline V gene. The CDR3 length is 12 residues. V shed 8 bases and J shed 2 bases, with 10 bases lying between them. CDR3 in amino acids: CASSGGPYEQYF. The DNA for the CDR3 is TGTGCCAGCTCCGGGGGACCCTACGAGCAGTACTTC.

V gene TRBV25-1 combines with J gene TRBJ2-3; TRBD2 matches 7 bases. The CDR3 spans 14 residues. Trimming cost V 2 bases and J 2 bases; bases outside gene matches: 1. The germline V gene has CDR1 MGHDK and CDR2 SYGVNS. The CDR3 DNA reads TGTGCCAGCAGTGAAACTAGCGCCACAGATACGCAGTATTTT. Amino acids: CASSETSATDTQYF. Filled out from reference TRBV25-1 and TRBJ2-3, the complete variable domain reads EADIYQTPRYLVIGTGKKITLECSQTMGHDKMYWYQQDPGMELHLIHYSYGVNSTEKGDLSSESTVSRIRTEHFPLTLESARPSHTSQYLCASSETSATDTQYFGPGTRLTVL.

The chain joins TRBV7-8 to TRBJ2-5; D is ambiguous. V lost 3 bases, J lost 7 bases, and 6 bases lay in between. This CDR3 is built from 11 residues. CDR1 is SGHVS and CDR2 is FQNEAQ in the germline V gene. CDR3 residues: CASSLAGTQYF. The CDR3 DNA sequence: TGTGCCAGCAGCTTGGCTGGGACCCAGTACTTC.

The rearrangement uses TRBV5-1 and TRBJ1-5; unclear D gene. The CDR3 is 15 residues long. CDR1 and CDR2 (germline): SGHRS, YFSETQ. Trimming stripped 2 bases from V and 0 bases from J, with 9 bases between. The DNA for the CDR3 is TGCGCCAGCAGCTTCGACGGATATAGCAATCAGCCCCAGCATTTT. This translates into CASSFDGYSNQPQHF.

The V gene is TRBV7-8, the J gene TRBJ2-3, with 8 bases matching TRBD2. CDR3 length: 16 amino acids. CDR1 and CDR2 (germline): SGHVS, FQNEAQ. J gave up 0 bases and V 5 bases, and 7 bases lay outside the gene matches. CDR3 loop: CASSLTRLASTDTQYF. In nucleotides, the CDR3 is TGTGCCAGCAGCCTGACGAGACTAGCGAGCACAGATACGCAGTATTTT.

V usage is TRBV19 and J usage is TRBJ2-5; no clear D. Germline V gene data show CDR1 as LNHDA and CDR2 as SQIVND (reference sequence). V lost 11 bases to trimming and J lost 3 bases, with 7 bases between them. This CDR3 is 10 amino acids long. The CDR3: CAAGEETQYF. In nucleotides, the CDR3 is TGTGCCGCCGGAGAAGAGACCCAGTACTTC. Together with reference TRBV19 and TRBJ2-5, the CDR3 gives the full variable domain: DGGITQSPKYLFRKEGQNVTLSCEQNLNHDAMYWYRQDPGQGLRLIYYSQIVNDFQKGDIAEGYSVSREKKESFPLTVTSAQKNPTAFYLCAAGEETQYFGPGTRLLVL.

The J gene is TRBJ1-1, the V gene TRBV10-3, with a possible D match to TRBD1 (5 bases). Germline CDR1 reads ENHRY; CDR2 reads SYGVKD. The CDR3 loop spans 14 amino acids. With 2 bases removed from V and 4 bases from J, the gap between germline ends came to 11 bases. The CDR3 DNA follows: TGTGCCATCAGTGAGATAAGGGGAGGCACTGAAGCTTTCTTT. This translates into CAISEIRGGTEAFF.

This clonotype came up a few times. A much larger clone differs by one base, so this may be a read error. V and J are TRBV7-3 and TRBJ2-1, with 13 positions matching TRBD2. CDR1 SGHTA and CDR2 FQGTGA come from the germline V gene. This CDR3 has 14 residues. Unmatched junction bases numbered 6, after V lost 8 bases and J lost 8 bases. The CDR3, as DNA: TGTGCCAGCGGCCCTGGGACTAGCGGGGATGAGCAGTTCTTC. It specifies CASGPGTSGDEQFF. Complete variable domain (other parts from reference TRBV7-3 and TRBJ2-1): GAGVSQTPSNKVTEKGKYVELRCDPISGHTALYWYRQSLGQGPEFLIYFQGTGAADDSGLPNDRFFAVRPEGSVSTLKIQRTERGDSAVYLCASGPGTSGDEQFFGPGTRLTVL.

This chain uses TRBV15 with TRBJ2-3; D is perhaps TRBD2 (7 bases). CDR1 LNHNV and CDR2 YYDKDF come from the germline V gene (reference sequence). Trimming pared 0 bases from V and 4 bases from J, leaving 14 bases between. The CDR3 sequence is 16 residues long. The CDR3 coding sequence is TGTGCCACCAGCAGAGACTCGAGGGGGGGCGCAGATACGCAGTATTTT. This translates into CATSRDSRGGADTQYF.

This clonotype was seen a single time. One base away lies a much larger clone, so this may be a sequencing read error. The gene calls are TRBV5-4 and TRBJ2-5; no definite D call. V lost 4 bases and J lost 2, with 15 bases in between. This CDR3 spans 15 amino acids. Germline V lookup: CDR1 SGHNT, CDR2 YYREEE (reference sequence). The CDR3 nucleotides are TGTGCCAGCAGCCAGGAAAGGAGCGCGCAAGAGACCCAGTACTTC. Protein sequence: CASSQERSAQETQYF. The whole variable domain, remainder taken from reference TRBV5-4 and TRBJ2-5, is ETGVTQSPTHLIKTRGQQVTLRCSSQSGHNTVSWYQQALGQGPQFIFQYYREEENGRGNFPPRFSGLQFPNYSSELNVNALELDDSALYLCASSQERSAQETQYFGPGTRLLVL.

This clonotype was detected many times. V and J are TRBV20-1 and TRBJ2-5; D is ambiguous. Germline CDR1 is DFQATT and CDR2 is SNEGSKA (reference sequence). This CDR3 is 16 amino acids long. V was cut by 0 bases and J by 4 bases, with 18 bases left in between. CDR3 sequence (DNA): TGCAGTGCTAGAGATCAAGGAGCCAGCATAGGAGAGACCCAGTACTTC. It codes for CSARDQGASIGETQYF.

V and J are TRBV12-3 or TRBV12-4 and TRBJ2-1; D remains unclear. V was pared by 6 bases and J by 7 bases, with 16 bases between. The CDR3 runs 14 residues. CDR3 region: CASSPPPTTNEQFF. The CDR3, as DNA: TGTGCCAGCAGCCCCCCCCCTACTACAAATGAGCAGTTCTTC.

J is TRBJ2-7 and V is TRBV15, with 11 bases matching TRBD1. The CDR3 is made up of 14 amino acids. The V gene end was trimmed by 4 bases and the J gene end by 3 bases; junction bases not matched to a gene: 2. The germline V gene encodes CDR1 LNHNV and CDR2 YYDKDF (reference sequence). In DNA, the CDR3 is TGTGCCACCAGCATTGGGACAGGGGGCTACGAGCAGTACTTC. Its protein product is CATSIGTGGYEQYF.

The V gene is TRBV29-1, the J gene TRBJ2-7; TRBD1 agrees at 7 bases. The CDR3 contains 12 residues. Germline V lookup: CDR1 SQVTM, CDR2 ANQGSEA. After removal of 7 bases from V and 6 bases from J, the junction contained 9 bases not matched to a gene. CDR3 loop: CSESQTGSEQYF. DNA for the CDR3: TGCAGCGAATCCCAGACAGGGAGCGAGCAGTACTTC.

The V call is TRBV7-8, the J call TRBJ2-7; D is unclear. V lost 5 bases, J lost 6 bases, and 8 bases lay in between. CDR3 length equals 11 residues. Germline CDR1 is SGHVS and CDR2 is FQNEAQ. CDR3 residues: CASSGSGEQYF. The DNA for the CDR3 is TGTGCCAGCAGCGGGTCAGGCGAGCAGTACTTC.

V and J are TRBV2 and TRBJ2-3; TRBD1 aligns across 9 bases. This CDR3 spans 13 amino acids. Germline values: CDR1 SNHLY, CDR2 FYNNEI. V was clipped by 6 bases and J by 4 bases; unmatched bases: 2. CDR3 nucleotides: TGTGCCAGCAGCCGACAGGGGGCAGATACGCAGTATTTT. Amino acid sequence: CASSRQGADTQYF.

The chain is built from TRBV9 and TRBJ2-5; 7 bases align to TRBD1. This CDR3 has 15 amino acids. CDR1 is SGDLS and CDR2 is YYNGEE in the germline V gene. Unmatched junction bases numbered 10, after V lost 3 bases and J lost 5 bases. The CDR3 is CASSASQGVGETQYF. The CDR3 nucleotides are TGTGCCAGCAGCGCATCTCAGGGGGTTGGGGAGACCCAGTACTTC.

The rearrangement joins TRBV10-3 to TRBJ1-2; D not certain. CDR3 length: 13 residues. Looked up from germline, CDR1 is ENHRY and CDR2 is SYGVKD. The V end lost 6 bases, the J end lost 5 bases, and 13 bases lay between the germline ends. The CDR3 DNA sequence: TGTGCCATCAGCCCGATCTCGCGGTATGGCTACACCTTC. Translating it yields CAISPISRYGYTF.

This clonotype was seen ten or more times. The rearrangement links TRBV29-1 to TRBJ2-1; no firm D call. Germline lookup yields CDR1 SQVTM and CDR2 ANQGSEA. V was pared by 4 bases and J by 4 bases, with 14 bases between. This CDR3 comprises 14 residues. The CDR3 DNA follows: TGCAGCGTTGTCGGGCTGGCGTCGTACAATGAGCAGTTCTTC. Translated, it gives CSVVGLASYNEQFF.

The chain employs TRBV29-1 and TRBJ1-1; 9 nucleotides agree with TRBD1. The V and J ends lost 0 bases and 3 bases, in that order; junction bases with no gene match: 5. Germline CDR1 reads SQVTM; CDR2 reads ANQGSEA. This CDR3 contains 15 residues. CDR3 sequence reads: CSVEEGTGRHTEAFF. As DNA, the CDR3 is TGCAGCGTTGAAGAAGGGACAGGGAGGCACACTGAAGCTTTCTTT.

The rearrangement uses TRBV7-2 and TRBJ2-7; D call uncertain. Trimming took 4 bases from V and 3 from J, leaving 7 bases between them. This CDR3 spans 12 amino acids. Germline CDR1 reads SGHTA; CDR2 reads FQGNSA. The CDR3 reads CASSSMDYEQYF. The DNA of the CDR3 is TGTGCCAGCAGCTCCATGGACTACGAGCAGTACTTC.

The chain joins TRBV19 to TRBJ1-5; D not certain. V lost 3 bases, J lost 5 bases, and 11 bases lay in between. The length of the CDR3 is 14 residues. Per germline, CDR1 LNHDA and CDR2 SQIVND (reference sequence). This CDR3 is CASSMNSEYQPQHF. CDR3 nucleotide sequence: TGTGCCAGTAGTATGAACAGTGAATATCAGCCCCAGCATTTT.

This clonotype was seen ten or more times. This chain links TRBV5-1 with TRBJ1-5; D perhaps matches TRBD1 (5 bases). Trimming pared 1 base from V and 3 bases from J, leaving 11 bases between. The CDR3 is 15 residues long. CDR1 and CDR2 from the germline V gene are SGHRS and YFSETQ. The CDR3: CASSLTGAPNQPQHF. CDR3 nucleotide sequence: TGCGCCAGCAGCTTGACCGGGGCTCCCAATCAGCCCCAGCATTTT.